This T cell receptor (beta chain) derives from a study of blood T cell repertoires in COVID-19. Across the study: The United States, Italy and Spain were the sources of the acute and convalescent COVID-19 samples. In each case, the material was cDNA or gDNA derived from T cells, B-cell-depleted T cells, or PBMCs.

This clone was seen repeatedly, ten times or more. Per the original data handling: Estimates of nucleated cell counts were drawn from the amplification of reference gene primers. Method: immunoSEQ multiplex PCR; TCRdb's copy keeps in-frame clones and lacks some. From that table come the V and J calls and clone size; the DNA was used to work out D and trimming. The sample has 250,000 or so clones; about 70% are singletons. Trimming took off 6 bases at V and 7 bases at J, with 12 bases between the two ends. Germline CDR1 and CDR2: LGHDT and YNNKEL (reference sequence). The CDR3 covers 12 residues. The sequencing input was peripheral blood. This clonotype was sampled from a woman of 80 years or more with acute or convalescent COVID-19. The J gene is TRBJ1-2, the V gene TRBV3-1 (or the pseudogene TRBV3-2); the D is unclear. CDR3 bases: TGTGCCAGCAGTTCCAGAGACACTGGCTACACCTTC. This gives the protein CASSSRDTGYTF.